One sample yielded the 3 T cell receptor beta chains listed below, sequenced in a study of CD8 T cells in ankylosing spondylitis. Each CDR3 protein is one row after TCRdb ran MiXCR on the 5' RACE reads. The sample includes about 240,000 distinct CDR3 sequences, around 10% of them seen just once. The sequencing input was blood, either unsorted or a sorted T cell fraction (not recorded which). These receptors were obtained from a male donor with ankylosing spondylitis or in good health (not recorded which).

The V call is TRBV11-2, the J call TRBJ1-1; D not certain. The CDR3 has 14 amino acids. Germline assignment: CDR1 SGHAT and CDR2 FQNNGV. The germline V and J ends were trimmed by 1 base and 5 bases, with 11 bases remaining between them. The DNA for the CDR3 is TGTGCCAGCAGCTTAGTAGGGCGGGATACTGAAGCTTTCTTT. It encodes CASSLVGRDTEAFF. The full variable domain, in which reference TRBV11-2 and TRBJ1-1 provide the parts outside the CDR3, is EAGVAQSPRYKIIEKRQSVAFWCNPISGHATLYWYQQILGQGPKLLIQFQNNGVVDDSQLPKDRFSAERLKGVDSTLKIQPAKLEDSAVYLCASSLVGRDTEAFFGQGTRLTVV.

This clonotype came up many times. V usage is TRBV27 and J usage is TRBJ2-5; weak D call: TRBD1 (6 bases). The CDR3 length is 14 residues. Looked up from germline, CDR1 is MNHEY and CDR2 is SMNVEV (reference sequence). The ends were cut back, 9 bases at V and 4 bases at J, with 18 bases in the middle. CDR3 protein: CASQTSGVGETQYF. The CDR3 bases are TGTGCCAGTCAGACCTCAGGGGTCGGAGAGACCCAGTACTTC.

This chain joins TRBV6-1 and TRBJ1-1; a weak D match, TRBD1 (5 bases). The germline V gene has CDR1 MNHNS and CDR2 SASEGT. The CDR3 has 15 amino acids. V lost 6 bases and J lost 1, with 15 bases in between. The CDR3 loop is CASRPDGTTNTEAFF. In DNA form, the CDR3 reads TGTGCCAGCAGACCCGACGGGACGACGAACACTGAAGCTTTCTTT.